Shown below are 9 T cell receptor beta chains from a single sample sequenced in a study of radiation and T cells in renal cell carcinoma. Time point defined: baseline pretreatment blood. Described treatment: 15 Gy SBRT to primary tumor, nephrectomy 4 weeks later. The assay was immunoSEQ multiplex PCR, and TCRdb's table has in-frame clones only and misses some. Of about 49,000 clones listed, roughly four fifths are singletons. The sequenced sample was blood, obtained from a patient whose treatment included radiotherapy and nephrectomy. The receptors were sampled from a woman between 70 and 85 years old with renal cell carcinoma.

CDR3 protein: CARSLTGCYGYTF. The CDR3 coding sequence is TGTGCCAGAAGCTTGACAGGCTGCTATGGCTACACCTTC. V is TRBV5-3 and J is TRBJ1-2; D may be TRBD1 (5 bases). TRBV5-3 is assigned to the ORF class and has an uncertain function. There are 13 residues in the CDR3. V lost 1 base, J lost 4 bases, and 8 bases lay in between.

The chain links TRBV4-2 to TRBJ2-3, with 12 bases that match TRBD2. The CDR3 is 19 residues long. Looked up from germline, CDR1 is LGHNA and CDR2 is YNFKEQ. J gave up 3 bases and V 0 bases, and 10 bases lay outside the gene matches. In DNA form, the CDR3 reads TGTGCCAGCAGCCAAGATGGGGGACTAGCGGGCAGGGGAACAGATACGCAGTATTTT. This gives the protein CASSQDGGLAGRGTDTQYF.

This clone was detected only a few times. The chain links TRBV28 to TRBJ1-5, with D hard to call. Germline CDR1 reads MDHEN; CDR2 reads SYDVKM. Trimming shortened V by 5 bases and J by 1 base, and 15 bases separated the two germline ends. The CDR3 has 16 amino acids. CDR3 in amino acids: CASSIGLRRSNQPQHF. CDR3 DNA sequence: TGTGCCAGCAGTATAGGTTTGAGGAGGAGCAATCAGCCCCAGCATTTT.

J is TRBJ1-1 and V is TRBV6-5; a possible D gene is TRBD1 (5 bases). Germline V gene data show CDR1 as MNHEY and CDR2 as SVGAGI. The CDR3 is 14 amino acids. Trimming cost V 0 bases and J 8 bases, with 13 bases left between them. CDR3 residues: CASSYSNPTDEAFF. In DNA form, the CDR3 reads TGTGCCAGCAGTTACTCGAACCCGACAGACGAAGCTTTCTTT.

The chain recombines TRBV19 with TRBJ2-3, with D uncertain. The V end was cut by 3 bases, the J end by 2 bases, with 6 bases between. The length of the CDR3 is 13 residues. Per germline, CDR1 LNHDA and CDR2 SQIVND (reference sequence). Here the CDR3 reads CASSIGITDTQYF. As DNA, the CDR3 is TGTGCCAGTAGTATTGGGATCACAGATACGCAGTATTTT.

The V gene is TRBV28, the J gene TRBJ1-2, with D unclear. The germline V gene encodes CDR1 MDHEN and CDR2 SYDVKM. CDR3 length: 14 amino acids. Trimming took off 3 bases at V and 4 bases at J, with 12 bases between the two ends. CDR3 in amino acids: CASSFGGSGYGYTF. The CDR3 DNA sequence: TGTGCCAGCAGTTTTGGAGGGAGTGGCTATGGCTACACCTTC.

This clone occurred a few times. The CDR3 DNA is TGTGCCAGTAGTATTATGGCAGGGAGACAGCCCCAGCATTTT. Translation: CASSIMAGRQPQHF. The J gene is TRBJ1-5, the V gene TRBV19; perhaps TRBD1 as D (5 bases). The length of the CDR3 is 14 residues. V was pared by 3 bases and J by 7 bases, with 13 bases between. From germline, CDR1 is LNHDA and CDR2 SQIVND (reference sequence).

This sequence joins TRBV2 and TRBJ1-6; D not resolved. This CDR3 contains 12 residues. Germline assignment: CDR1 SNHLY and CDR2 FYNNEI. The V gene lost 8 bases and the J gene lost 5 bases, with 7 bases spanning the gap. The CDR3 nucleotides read TGTGCCAGCCGCAAAGATAATTCACCCCTCCACTTT. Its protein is CASRKDNSPLHF.

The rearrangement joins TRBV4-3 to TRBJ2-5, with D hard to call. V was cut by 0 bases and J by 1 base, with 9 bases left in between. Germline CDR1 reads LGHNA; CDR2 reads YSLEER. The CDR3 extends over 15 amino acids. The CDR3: CASSQEASAQETQYF. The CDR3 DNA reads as TGCGCCAGCAGCCAAGAAGCGAGCGCCCAAGAGACCCAGTACTTC.